This T cell receptor beta chain stems from a study of T cells in Graves' hyperthyroidism and ophthalmopathy. The table lists this clonotype with many counts. Authors of the study amplified TCR beta CDR3 regions from RNA transcripts. The HTBI primer set served for first-round RT-PCR of the TCR CDR3. TCRdb independently ran MiXCR on the multiplex PCR reads; one entry per CDR3 protein. The sample consists of some 500,000 distinct CDR3 sequences, roughly 16% of them appearing once. The CDR3 totals 14 residues. CDR1 and CDR2 from the germline V gene are SGHTA and FQGNSA. With 4 bases removed from V and 6 bases from J, the gap between germline ends came to 15 bases.

The sample comprised blood. The chain recombines TRBV7-2 with TRBJ1-1, with D possibly TRBD1 on 5 matching bases. The clonotype was recovered from a woman in her 30s with Graves' ophthalmopathy. CDR3 sequence: CASSSSQGLPEAFF. The CDR3 nucleotides read TGTGCCAGCAGCTCGAGCCAGGGACTCCCTGAAGCTTTCTTT.